These 14 T cell receptor beta chains share one sample of origin, sequenced in a study of shared clonotypes between healthy human individuals. The data were produced by immunoSEQ multiplex PCR, yet TCRdb's version contains in-frame clones alone and is incomplete. This sample has approximately 100,000 clones, with less than 80% found just once. Material for sequencing was memory CD8+ T cells sorted from blood. Subset indicated: CD45RO+ cells pooled with CCR7-negative TemRA cells. The receptors derive from a young man in good health.

The chain combines TRBV19 with TRBJ1-5; D not resolved. CDR1 and CDR2 (germline): LNHDA, SQIVND (reference sequence). The CDR3 has 14 residues. Trimming stripped 2 bases from V and 3 bases from J, with 8 bases between. CDR3 protein: CASSILDFNQPQHF. CDR3 nucleotides: TGTGCCAGTAGTATACTGGATTTCAATCAGCCCCAGCATTTT.

The V and J genes are TRBV18 and TRBJ2-7, with D perhaps TRBD1 or TRBD2 (6 bases each). V lost 3 bases and J lost 2, with 17 bases in between. The CDR3 consists of 16 residues. Germline V gene sequence: CDR1 KGHSH, CDR2 LQKENI. CDR3 residues: CASSPSFGGGTYEQYF. The CDR3 DNA reads TGTGCCAGCTCACCGAGTTTTGGAGGGGGGACCTACGAGCAGTACTTC.

As for this clone: This may arise from a read error, as a much more abundant clone is one base away. The rearrangement links TRBV10-1 to TRBJ2-7; 8 bases line up with TRBD1. The CDR3 spans 16 residues. Germline V gene sequence: CDR1 WNHNN, CDR2 SYGVQD (reference sequence). CDR3 DNA sequence: TGCGCCAGCAGCGAGTCGACAGGGGTCTTTTTACACGAGCAGTGCTTC. Translating gives CASSESTGVFLHEQCF.

The chain has TRBV4-2 and TRBJ2-7; the match to TRBD2 covers 9 bases. Per germline, CDR1 LGHNA and CDR2 YNFKEQ. The CDR3 loop spans 15 amino acids. Trimming took 1 base from V and 4 from J; bases not matched to a gene: 5. The CDR3 spells CASSQVHSGRYEQYF. The CDR3 nucleotides read TGTGCCAGCAGCCAAGTCCATAGCGGGAGATACGAGCAGTACTTC.

This clone appeared a few times. The V call is TRBV7-9, the J call TRBJ2-7, with 9 bases aligning to TRBD1. The CDR3 sequence is 16 residues long. CDR1 and CDR2 (germline): SEHNR, FQNEAQ (reference sequence). J lost 3 bases, V lost 7 bases, and 13 bases had no gene match. CDR3 coding DNA: TGTGCCAGCAACGGCGGAGGGGACAGGGCGAACTACGAGCAGTACTTC. The encoded protein is CASNGGGDRANYEQYF.

The chain combines TRBV28 with TRBJ2-1; D uncertain. CDR3 size: 14 residues. The germline gives CDR1 MDHEN, CDR2 SYDVKM. Trimming pared 8 bases from V and 5 bases from J, leaving 16 bases between. Here the CDR3 DNA reads TGTGCCAGCGAAGGTGGACCCTACAACAATGAGCAGTTCTTC. Encoded protein: CASEGGPYNNEQFF.

The J gene is TRBJ2-3, the V gene TRBV14; D gene uncertain. Trimming left V 1 base short and J 7 bases short, with 18 bases between. Germline V gene data show CDR1 as SGHDN and CDR2 as FVKESK. This CDR3 has 16 residues. CDR3 sequence (DNA): TGTGCCAGCAGCCAAGGCAAAGGGCTTCGCATGAATACGCAGTATTTT. It specifies CASSQGKGLRMNTQYF.

This clone appeared a few times. The chain links TRBV6-1 to TRBJ2-1; 7 bases are shared with TRBD2. Losses at the gene ends were 5 bases for V and 14 bases for J; bases not matched to a gene: 12. CDR1 and CDR2 from the germline V gene are MNHNS and SASEGT. CDR3 length equals 13 residues. The CDR3 is CASSMTDPGLKFF. CDR3 DNA: TGTGCCAGCAGTATGACCGATCCGGGACTAAAGTTCTTC.

V and J are TRBV7-6 and TRBJ2-2, with D perhaps matching TRBD1 or TRBD2 (6 bases each). The germline V gene has CDR1 SGHVS and CDR2 FNYEAQ. This CDR3 contains 15 residues. Trimming removed 4 bases from V and 4 bases from J, with 13 bases in between. The CDR3 region has the DNA TGTGCCAGCAGCTGGGGGGCAGCGAGCACCGGGGAGCTGTTTTTT. It is translated as CASSWGAASTGELFF.

This clone turned up a few times. The rearrangement joins TRBV15 to TRBJ2-4, with D unresolved. The CDR3 totals 13 residues. The V gene's germline CDR1 is LNHNV and CDR2 YYDKDF (reference sequence). The V end lost 0 bases, the J end lost 5 bases, and 5 bases lay between the germline ends. In DNA form, the CDR3 reads TGTGCCACCAGCAGAGATGCTCAAAACATTCAGTACTTC. As protein: CATSRDAQNIQYF. The full variable domain, rest sourced from reference TRBV15 and TRBJ2-4, is DAMVIQNPRYQVTQFGKPVTLSCSQTLNHNVMYWYQQKSSQAPKLLFHYYDKDFNNEADTPDNFQSRRPNTSFCFLDIRSPGLGDTAMYLCATSRDAQNIQYFGAGTRLSVL.

The rearrangement uses TRBV6-1 and TRBJ2-7; unclear D gene. Germline V gene sequence: CDR1 MNHNS, CDR2 SASEGT. This CDR3 spans 15 amino acids. V lost 3 bases and J lost 3, with 15 bases in between. Here the CDR3 reads CASSDGLPGGYEQYF. Here the CDR3 DNA reads TGTGCCAGCAGTGATGGTCTCCCTGGCGGCTACGAGCAGTACTTC.

This rearrangement joins TRBV5-1 to TRBJ2-2; 7 positions match TRBD2. Trimming took 2 bases from V and 7 from J; bases not matched to a gene: 5. From germline, CDR1 is SGHRS and CDR2 YFSETQ. The CDR3 covers 14 residues. The CDR3 region has the DNA TGCGCCAGCAGCTTTCAGCGGGAAGGCGGGGAGCTGTTTTTT. Its protein is CASSFQREGGELFF.

This clone has a handful of counts. The rearrangement links TRBV6-5 to TRBJ2-7; unclear D gene. Germline V gene data show CDR1 as MNHEY and CDR2 as SVGAGI. The V end was cut by 10 bases, the J end by 3 bases, with 10 bases between. CDR3 size: 11 residues. Here the CDR3 DNA reads TGTGCCATAGGCGGATACTACGAGCAGTACTTC. Its translation is CAIGGYYEQYF.

This clone was seen more than once but under ten times. The rearrangement uses TRBV29-1 and TRBJ1-1; weak D call: TRBD1 (5 bases). The V end lost 1 base, the J end lost 5 bases, and 20 bases lay between the germline ends. Germline V gene lookup returns CDR1 SQVTM and CDR2 ANQGSEA. The CDR3 spans 16 residues. This CDR3 reads CSVEGREGEGWTEAFF. As DNA, the CDR3 is TGCAGCGTTGAAGGCAGGGAGGGAGAAGGTTGGACTGAAGCTTTCTTT.